Listed below are T cell receptor beta chains from one sample, sequenced in a study of Graves' ophthalmopathy and Graves' hyperthyroidism. A single record per CDR3 protein comes from TCRdb applying MiXCR to the multiplex PCR reads. The table lists approximately 640,000 distinct CDR3 sequences, 35% to 50% of them singletons. Sequencing used peripheral blood. The receptor set was obtained from an adult man with Graves' ophthalmopathy. The conserved cysteine and the conserved F or W are not part of the CDR3 here. D genes are given only for firm matches. Clone size is shown for a subset of rows, as once, few, many or a class of expanded clone.

D gene: .
J gene: TRBJ2-6
V gene: TRBV11-2
clone size: few
CDR3 protein: ASRRGVRSGANVLT

D gene: TRBD1
J gene: TRBJ1-5
V gene: TRBV19
clone size: many
CDR3 protein: ASRDRLNQPQH

D gene: TRBD1
J gene: TRBJ1-2
V gene: TRBV12-3/TRBV12-4
clone size: many
CDR3 protein: ASSRDRGEGYT

D gene: TRBD1
J gene: TRBJ1-6
V gene: TRBV7-6
clone size: .
CDR3 protein: ASSLSLGDRVGNSPLH

D gene: .
J gene: TRBJ1-2
V gene: TRBV30
clone size: few
CDR3 protein: AWSVWSGPTNYGYT

D gene: .
J gene: TRBJ2-7
V gene: TRBV7-2
clone size: .
CDR3 protein: ASSRIDRDYEQY

D gene: .
J gene: TRBJ2-2
V gene: TRBV10-3
clone size: .
CDR3 protein: AISESSVVVRAGELF

D gene: TRBD1
J gene: TRBJ2-7
V gene: TRBV4-2
clone size: many
CDR3 protein: ASSGTGGLYEQY

D gene: .
J gene: TRBJ1-4
V gene: TRBV7-2
clone size: few
CDR3 protein: ASSWGRSTNEKLF

D gene: .
J gene: TRBJ1-2
V gene: TRBV29-1
clone size: .
CDR3 protein: SVSGPGYT

D gene: .
J gene: TRBJ1-1
V gene: TRBV5-5
clone size: many
CDR3 protein: ASSLAGRIGAF

D gene: .
J gene: TRBJ1-5
V gene: TRBV12-3/TRBV12-4
clone size: few
CDR3 protein: ASSLRIRGSRNQPQH

D gene: .
J gene: TRBJ1-1
V gene: TRBV7-3
clone size: many
CDR3 protein: ASSLSSLAEAF

D gene: .
J gene: TRBJ2-5
V gene: TRBV25-1
clone size: many
CDR3 protein: ASMVWETQY

D gene: .
J gene: TRBJ2-7
V gene: TRBV2
clone size: many
CDR3 protein: ASRWQGTTYEQY

D gene: .
J gene: TRBJ1-5
V gene: TRBV7-9
clone size: once
CDR3 protein: ASSQVFVGKGGQPQH

D gene: TRBD2
J gene: .
V gene: TRBV12-3/TRBV12-4
clone size: .
CDR3 protein: ASSLKGLAGVGEQF

D gene: TRBD1
J gene: TRBJ2-5
V gene: TRBV5-1
clone size: .
CDR3 protein: ASSAGTGVETQH

D gene: TRBD1
J gene: TRBJ2-7
V gene: TRBV4-2
clone size: .
CDR3 protein: ASSFKTGGGDEQY

D gene: TRBD1
J gene: TRBJ2-6
V gene: TRBV15
clone size: .
CDR3 protein: ATSVAGTAVSGANVLT